The T cell receptor (beta chain) under discussion was sequenced for a study of cytomegalovirus exposure and HLA in healthy donors. Overall study results and limits: Cytomegalovirus association was assigned to over 150 TCR beta chains. Reportedly, cytomegalovirus status was diagnosed with high sensitivity and specificity.

Separation from the approximately 720-subject first cohort characterized the approximately 130-subject validation cohort, to which the donors belonged. The assay was immunoSEQ multiplex PCR, and TCRdb's table has in-frame clones only and misses some. Of some 90,000 clones detected, roughly 84% appear once; the ten largest clones hold over 6%. The table lists this clone with many counts. Its antigen is not identified. Trimming took 2 bases from V and 5 from J, leaving 7 bases between them. Germline V gene sequence: CDR1 SQVTM, CDR2 ANQGSEA. CDR3 size: 12 residues. The sample consisted of PBMCs. The sequence was collected from a man between 18 and 29 years old in good health and CMV-seropositive. V usage is TRBV29-1 and J usage is TRBJ2-1; D is possibly TRBD1 (5 bases). The chain's CDR3 is CSVESRDNEQFF. CDR3 DNA sequence: TGCAGCGTTGAATCCAGGGACAATGAGCAGTTCTTC.